This TCR beta chain was documented in a study of cytomegalovirus exposure and HLA in healthy donors. About the study: Unique TCRs numbering some 93 million, obtained from HLA-typed donors, made up an early data release. Study results and limitations: Reports state that TCR beta sequences accurately predicted most subjects' HLA-A and HLA-B alleles. In vitro assays verified that three CMV-associated chains recognized CMV antigens specifically.

As for this clone: Its antigen is not identified.

PCR primers comprised 60 Vbeta and 13 Jbeta primers. The data were produced by immunoSEQ multiplex PCR, yet TCRdb's version contains in-frame clones alone and is incomplete. Among roughly 200,000 clones listed, 75% to 90% were seen once. The V gene's germline CDR1 is MNHNS and CDR2 SASEGT. V lost 0 bases and J lost 8, with 11 bases in between. The CDR3 sequence is 14 residues long. This chain connects TRBV6-1 to TRBJ2-4; TRBD2 might be the D (5 bases). The receptor was isolated from a boy aged 2 to 10 in good health and CMV-seronegative. Sequenced sample: PBMCs. This CDR3 reads CASSEAGKEDIQYF. In DNA form, the CDR3 reads TGTGCCAGCAGTGAAGCGGGGAAGGAGGACATTCAGTACTTC.